This T cell receptor (beta chain) stems from a study of T cells in Graves' hyperthyroidism and ophthalmopathy. Study at large: Peripheral blood was secured at the point of initial diagnosis, before any treatment.

RNA transcripts provided the source from which TCR beta CDR3 regions were amplified. The HTBI set primed first-round TCR CDR3 RT-PCR. TCRdb re-called the multiplex PCR reads through MiXCR, storing one row per CDR3 protein. The table includes about 720,000 distinct CDR3 sequences, 18% detected once. The sample, blood from the first hyperthyroidism diagnosis, precedes any ophthalmopathy symptoms. The source of the PBMCs was roughly 10 ml of fresh peripheral blood. In this sample, this clonotype turned up a few times. Its antigen is unidentified. Broader study findings: The model identified upcoming ophthalmopathy a median about six months ahead of onset.

The TCR comes from a woman aged 50 to 65 with Graves' hyperthyroidism that later progressed to Graves' ophthalmopathy. Sequenced input: blood.

The CDR3 bases are TGTGCCAGCAGCCGGCCTCCAGGGGACACTGAAGCTTTCTTT. Translation gives CASSRPPGDTEAFF. V gene TRBV7-9 combines with J gene TRBJ1-1; D is possibly TRBD1 (6 bases). The CDR3 is made up of 14 amino acids. Trimming removed 5 bases at V and 3 bases at J, with 13 bases between. The V gene's germline CDR1 is SEHNR and CDR2 FQNEAQ (reference sequence).